The sequence of this T cell receptor beta chain was determined in a study of PD-1 blockade in classical Hodgkin lymphoma. Study-level points and caveats: Repertoires differed for reasons still undefined, possibly disease activity or prior therapy. By C4D1, diversity of CD4+ TCRs had risen significantly, whereas that of CD8+ TCRs had not. The study found complete responders had baseline diversity similar to newly diagnosed patients.

Germline V gene lookup returns CDR1 MNHEY and CDR2 SVGAGI. This CDR3 region has 13 residues. Trimming removed 8 bases from V and 8 bases from J, with 16 bases in between. As regards this clone: Its specificity is not known.

Each and every patient relapsed after autologous stem cell transplantation, and patients got differing brentuximab vedotin exposure. Patients' outcomes at their best amounted to complete response, partial response or progressive disease. Repertoires were generated with immunoSEQ multiplex PCR, while TCRdb's copy carries only in-frame clones and drops some. The sample consists of more than 140,000 clones, about 78% of them appearing once. The clonotype comes from a human donor with classical Hodgkin lymphoma. The sample here was peripheral blood mononuclear cells (PBMCs), taken before the second cycle of nivolumab. The chain couples TRBV6-5 to TRBJ1-3, with D possibly matching TRBD1 (5 bases). The CDR3 region is CASSRGALDTIYF. Here the CDR3 DNA reads TGTGCCAGCTCAAGGGGTGCTTTGGACACCATATATTTT.